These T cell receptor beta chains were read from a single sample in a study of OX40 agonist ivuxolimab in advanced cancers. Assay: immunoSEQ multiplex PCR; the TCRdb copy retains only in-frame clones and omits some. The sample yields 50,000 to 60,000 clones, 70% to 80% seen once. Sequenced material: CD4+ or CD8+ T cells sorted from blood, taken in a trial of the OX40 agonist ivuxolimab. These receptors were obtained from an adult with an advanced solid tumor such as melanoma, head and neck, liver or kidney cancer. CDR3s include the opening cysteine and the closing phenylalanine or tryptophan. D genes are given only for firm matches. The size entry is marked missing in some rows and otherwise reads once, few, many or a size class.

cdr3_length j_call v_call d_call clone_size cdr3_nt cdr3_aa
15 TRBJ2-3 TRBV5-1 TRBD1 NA TGCGCCAGCAGCTTGACAGGGGACGGGACAGATACGCAGTATTTT CASSLTGDGTDTQYF
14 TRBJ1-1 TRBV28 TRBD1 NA TGTGCCAGCCGACAGGGGCGGGTTGGGACTGAAGCTTTCTTT CASRQGRVGTEAFF
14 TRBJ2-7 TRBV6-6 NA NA TGTGCCAGCAGTGTTGGGGACGTATTAGGCGAGCAGTACTTC CASSVGDVLGEQYF
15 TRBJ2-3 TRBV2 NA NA TGTGCCAGCAGTGAATATTCGCTCCCCTCAGATACGCAGTATTTT CASSEYSLPSDTQYF
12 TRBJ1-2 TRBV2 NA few TGTGCCAGCAGTGAAATCGACTATGGCTACACCTTC CASSEIDYGYTF
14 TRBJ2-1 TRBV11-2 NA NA TGTGCCAGCAGCTTCGACCGAGACCTCAATGAGCAGTTCTTC CASSFDRDLNEQFF
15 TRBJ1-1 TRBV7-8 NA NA TGTGCCAGCAGCCACCAGACGGCAATGAACACTGAAGCTTTCTTT CASSHQTAMNTEAFF
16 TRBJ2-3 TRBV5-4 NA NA TGTGCCAGCAGCTTGCTAGTGATGGGGAGCACAGATACGCAGTATTTT CASSLLVMGSTDTQYF
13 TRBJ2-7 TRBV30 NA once TGTGCCTGGAGTGTGCGAGGACCCTACGAGCAGTACTTC CAWSVRGPYEQYF
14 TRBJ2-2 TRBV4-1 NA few TGCGCCAGCAGCCAAGTCGCTGCTACCGGGGAGCTGTTTTTT CASSQVAATGELFF